What follows is one T cell receptor (beta chain) and its context. As handled by the study authors: Amplification of reference gene primers provided the estimated nucleated cell counts. Profiling relied on immunoSEQ multiplex PCR, and the TCRdb table lists in-frame clones only, not all of them. D and trimming were read from the DNA, whereas the V and J calls and clone size are those reported in that table. This sample has about 140,000 clones, with approximately 87% found just once. V was clipped by 8 bases and J by 7 bases; unmatched bases: 13. Germline loops: CDR1 SNHLY, CDR2 FYNNEI. The CDR3 is made up of 15 amino acids. The sample comes from a study of blood T cell repertoires in COVID-19. Study-wide context: Donors in the United States, Italy and Spain gave samples during acute or convalescent COVID-19. PBMCs, B-cell-depleted T cells, or T cells were the source of the cDNA or gDNA that made up the material.

V and J are TRBV2 and TRBJ2-2; 7 bases align to TRBD1. This TCR was recovered from a woman in her fifties or sixties with active or convalescent COVID-19. The material sequenced was peripheral blood. The CDR3 reads CASSANTGVGGELFF. In nucleotides, the CDR3 is TGTGCCAGCTCCGCAAATACAGGGGTGGGCGGGGAGCTGTTTTTT.